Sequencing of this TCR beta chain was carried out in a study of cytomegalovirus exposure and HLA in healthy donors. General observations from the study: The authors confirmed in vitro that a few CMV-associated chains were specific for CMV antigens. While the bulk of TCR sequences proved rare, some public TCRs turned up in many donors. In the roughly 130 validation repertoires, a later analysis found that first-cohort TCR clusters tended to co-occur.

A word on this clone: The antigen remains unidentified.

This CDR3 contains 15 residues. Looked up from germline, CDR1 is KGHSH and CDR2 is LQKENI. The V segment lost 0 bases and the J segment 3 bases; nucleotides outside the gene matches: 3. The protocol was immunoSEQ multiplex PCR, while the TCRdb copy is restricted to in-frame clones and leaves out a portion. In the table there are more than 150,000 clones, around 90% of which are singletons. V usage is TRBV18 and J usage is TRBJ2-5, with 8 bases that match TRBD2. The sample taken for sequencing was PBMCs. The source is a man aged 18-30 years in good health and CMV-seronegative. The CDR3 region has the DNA TGTGCCAGCTCACCACCCTCGCGGGGGGAAGAGACCCAGTACTTC. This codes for CASSPPSRGEETQYF.